This T cell receptor beta chain was identified during a study of Ad26.COV2.S vaccination and SARS-CoV-2 variants. This CDR3 comprises 15 residues. Germline V gene sequence: CDR1 SGHNT, CDR2 YYREEE (reference sequence). Trimming left V 0 bases short and J 4 bases short, with 10 bases between. Sequencing used immunoSEQ multiplex PCR; TCRdb keeps in-frame clones, though not all of them. The sample contains some 290,000 clones, 70% to 90% of which appear only once. Noted treatment: roughly 18 received Ad26.COV2.S at low or high dose, single or two shots; 5 received placebo; per-sample allocation not given. Day 63 after the first injection of vaccine or placebo was the sampling time.

This TCR was recovered from a person between 18 and 59 years old who received the Ad26.COV2.S COVID-19 vaccine or a placebo. The starting material was peripheral blood, obtained in a trial of Ad26.COV2.S vaccine versus placebo. The chain combines TRBV5-4 with TRBJ2-2; D gene unclear. CDR3 loop: CASSLDRAGTGELFF. In DNA form, the CDR3 reads TGTGCCAGCAGCTTGGACAGAGCCGGCACCGGGGAGCTGTTTTTT.